One sample yielded the 10 T cell receptor beta chains listed below, sequenced in a study of blood T cell repertoires in COVID-19. The repertoire was sequenced with immunoSEQ multiplex PCR; TCRdb's copy has only in-frame clones and lacks some. The table has some 310,000 clones, roughly 90% seen once. The sequenced sample was peripheral blood. These receptors were obtained from a young woman with COVID-19, enrolled during active disease.

This clone was picked up a small number of times. This chain connects TRBV24-1 to TRBJ2-2, with 8 bases lining up with TRBD2. V lost 8 bases, J lost 5 bases, and 6 bases stayed unmatched. CDR3 length equals 14 residues. The V gene's germline CDR1 is KGHDR and CDR2 SFDVKD. The CDR3 sequence is CATNGRAGTGELFF. CDR3 nucleotides: TGTGCCACCAACGGGAGGGCGGGAACCGGGGAGCTGTTTTTT.

This rearrangement joins TRBV4-1 to TRBJ2-7; no definite D call. The V gene's germline CDR1 is MGHRA and CDR2 YSYEKL. The V end lost 2 bases, the J end lost 1 base, and 12 bases lay between the germline ends. There are 15 residues in the CDR3. CDR3: CASSQQYAASYEQYF. CDR3 nucleotide sequence: TGCGCCAGCAGCCAACAGTACGCAGCGTCCTACGAGCAGTACTTC.

J is TRBJ2-7 and V is TRBV2; 8 bases map to TRBD2. Germline V gives CDR1 SNHLY, CDR2 FYNNEI. V lost 5 bases and J lost 7; bases outside the gene matches: 10. The CDR3 is 14 residues long. The CDR3 here is CASSYLTSGGEQYF. The CDR3 region has the DNA TGTGCCAGCAGTTACCTAACTAGCGGCGGTGAGCAGTACTTC.

The chain employs TRBV15 and TRBJ2-2; TRBD1 might be the D (5 bases). This CDR3 is built from 15 residues. V was trimmed by 2 bases and J by 2 bases, leaving 9 bases between them. Germline CDR1 and CDR2: LNHNV and YYDKDF (reference sequence). CDR3 in amino acids: CATSRFRENTGELFF. The DNA of the CDR3 is TGTGCCACCAGCAGATTCAGGGAAAACACCGGGGAGCTGTTTTTT.

V gene TRBV9 combines with J gene TRBJ1-1, with D possibly matching TRBD1 (5 bases). The germline V gene encodes CDR1 SGDLS and CDR2 YYNGEE. Between the trimmed V and J ends, which lost 1 base and 7 bases, there was a span of 11 bases. CDR3 length: 13 amino acids. The DNA for the CDR3 is TGTGCCAGCAGCGTAAAAGGGGTTGGTGAAGCTTTCTTT. This translates into CASSVKGVGEAFF.

This clone has only one observation. The V and J genes are TRBV5-1 and TRBJ1-2; D not certain. V shed 2 bases and J shed 0 bases, with 11 bases lying between them. The CDR3 has 15 residues. Germline V gene sequence: CDR1 SGHRS, CDR2 YFSETQ. In DNA, the CDR3 is TGCGCCAGCAGCTTTAGCCCGGGTGCTAACTATGGCTACACCTTC. Its translation is CASSFSPGANYGYTF.

The rearrangement links TRBV12-5 to TRBJ2-5, with D perhaps TRBD1 (6 bases). Germline V lookup: CDR1 LGHNT, CDR2 FRNRAP. The CDR3 extends over 18 amino acids. V gave up 6 bases and J gave up 5 bases, with 28 bases separating them. The CDR3 nucleotides are TGTGCTAGTGGGCCTCCCGGGACAACATTCATTACAGGGGAGACCCAGTACTTC. Its translation: CASGPPGTTFITGETQYF.

V usage is TRBV9 and J usage is TRBJ2-5; 11 bases are shared with TRBD1. The CDR3 is 16 residues long. The germline V gene encodes CDR1 SGDLS and CDR2 YYNGEE. The ends lost 9 bases at V and 4 bases at J; junction bases unmatched: 14. This CDR3 is CATTRGQGELGETQYF. The CDR3 bases are TGTGCCACCACCCGGGGACAGGGGGAATTAGGAGAGACCCAGTACTTC.

The chain has TRBV5-5 and TRBJ1-1; 10 bases are shared with TRBD1. Germline V gene lookup returns CDR1 SGHKS and CDR2 YYEKEE (reference sequence). The CDR3 length is 16 residues. V shed 4 bases, J shed 5 bases, and the junction held 11 bases outside the gene matches. CDR3 coding DNA: TGTGCCAGCAGCCCCGAGGGACAGGGGTTTTGGACTGAAGCTTTCTTT. It codes for CASSPEGQGFWTEAFF.

This clone was counted ten times or more. The V and J genes are TRBV5-4 and TRBJ2-1; TRBD2 matches 9 bases. V lost 0 bases and J lost 5; bases outside the gene matches: 3. The germline gives CDR1 SGHNT, CDR2 YYREEE (reference sequence). CDR3 length: 15 amino acids. The CDR3, as DNA: TGTGCCAGCAGCTTGGGGGCTAGCGGGAACAATGAGCAGTTCTTC. Protein sequence: CASSLGASGNNEQFF.